Sequencing of this TCR beta chain was carried out in a study of blood T cell repertoires in COVID-19. Study information: Samples came from the United States, Italy and Spain, spanning acute and convalescent COVID-19.

The study drew participants aged about 18 to 90 years from roughly 25 US areas. Participants reported their clinical history, and cohort assignment relied on those reports. In the original analysis: Counts of nucleated cells, estimated from reference gene primer amplification, were obtained. TCRdb's table, derived via immunoSEQ multiplex PCR, lists solely in-frame clones and lacks some. V and J calls and clone size are given by that table; D and trimming were obtained from the DNA. The sample records approximately 250,000 clones, 70% to 90% being singletons. Sequencing used PBMCs or T cells enriched from blood (not recorded which). This receptor was taken from a woman in her 30s with acute COVID-19.

The CDR3 spells CASSSAIYTGELFF. The CDR3 DNA follows: TGTGCCAGCAGCTCAGCGATTTACACCGGGGAGCTGTTTTTT. The chain combines TRBV11-2 with TRBJ2-2; D not resolved. This CDR3 is built from 14 residues. Germline V gene sequence: CDR1 SGHAT, CDR2 FQNNGV. Between the trimmed V and J ends, which lost 4 bases and 3 bases, there was a span of 9 bases.